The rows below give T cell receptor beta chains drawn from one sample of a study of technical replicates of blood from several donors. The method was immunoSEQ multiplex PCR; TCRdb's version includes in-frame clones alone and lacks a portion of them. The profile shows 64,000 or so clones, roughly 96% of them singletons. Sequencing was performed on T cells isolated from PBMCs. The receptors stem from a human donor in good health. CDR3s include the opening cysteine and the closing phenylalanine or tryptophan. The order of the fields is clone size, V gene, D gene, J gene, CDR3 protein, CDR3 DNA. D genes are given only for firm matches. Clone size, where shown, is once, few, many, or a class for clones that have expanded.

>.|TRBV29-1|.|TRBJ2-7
CSVDGLGPYEQYF
TGCAGCGTTGATGGTTTGGGCCCCTACGAGCAGTACTTC
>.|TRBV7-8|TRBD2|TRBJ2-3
CASSGSQAGVVTDTQYF
TGTGCCAGCAGCGGCAGTCAGGCGGGGGTGGTTACAGATACGCAGTATTTT
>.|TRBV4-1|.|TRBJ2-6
CASSQWSGEESPGANVLTF
TGCGCCAGCAGCCAATGGTCTGGGGAGGAGTCCCCTGGGGCCAACGTCCTGACTTTC
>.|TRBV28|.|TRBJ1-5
CASSLFGGDQPQHF
TGTGCCAGCAGTTTATTCGGGGGGGATCAGCCCCAGCATTTT
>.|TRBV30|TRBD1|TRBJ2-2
CARTGSRTGELFF
TGTGCCCGGACAGGGTCGAGGACCGGGGAGCTGTTTTTT
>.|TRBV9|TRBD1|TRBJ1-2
CASTKYQGEDGYTF
TGTGCCAGCACCAAGTACCAGGGGGAAGATGGCTACACCTTC
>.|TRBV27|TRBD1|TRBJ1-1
CASRQDRGHTEAFF
TGTGCCAGCAGGCAAGACAGGGGGCACACTGAAGCTTTCTTT
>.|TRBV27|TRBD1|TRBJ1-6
CASSPDRGSNSPLHF
TGTGCCAGCAGTCCTGACAGGGGTTCTAATTCACCCCTCCACTTT
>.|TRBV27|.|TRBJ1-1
CASMGGAEAFF
TGTGCCAGCATGGGGGGGGCTGAAGCTTTCTTT
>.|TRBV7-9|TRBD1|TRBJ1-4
CASSQSTGVGKLFF
TGTGCCAGCAGCCAAAGCACAGGGGTTGGAAAACTGTTTTTT
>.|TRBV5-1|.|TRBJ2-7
CASSLAGNSYEQYF
TGCGCCAGCAGCTTGGCAGGAAACTCCTACGAGCAGTACTTC
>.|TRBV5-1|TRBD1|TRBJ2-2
CASRAQGAGELFF
TGCGCCAGCAGAGCCCAGGGGGCCGGGGAGCTGTTTTTT
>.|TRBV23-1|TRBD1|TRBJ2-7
CASSQSETGKYEQYF
TGCGCCAGCAGTCAATCGGAGACAGGGAAGTACGAGCAGTACTTC
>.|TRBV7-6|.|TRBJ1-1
CASSLDRNTEAFF
TGTGCCAGCAGCTTAGACAGGAACACTGAAGCTTTCTTT
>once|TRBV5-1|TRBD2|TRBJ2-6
CASSSSAGGAPGANVLTF
TGCGCCAGCAGCTCTAGCGCGGGGGGCGCTCCTGGGGCCAACGTCCTGACTTTC
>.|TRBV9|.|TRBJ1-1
CASSVQVSDTEAFF
TGTGCCAGCAGCGTACAGGTGTCAGACACTGAAGCTTTCTTT
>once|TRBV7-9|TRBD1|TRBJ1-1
CASSLGDRGINTEAFF
TGTGCCAGCAGCTTAGGGGACAGGGGTATTAACACTGAAGCTTTCTTT
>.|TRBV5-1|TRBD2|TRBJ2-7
CASTTTGGPHEQYF
TGCGCCAGCACCACGACGGGGGGGCCTCACGAGCAGTACTTC
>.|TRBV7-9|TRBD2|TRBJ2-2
CASSQTSGSSGELFF
TGTGCCAGCAGCCAGACTAGCGGGAGTTCCGGGGAGCTGTTTTTT
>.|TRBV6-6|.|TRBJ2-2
CASSYSSDTGELFF
TGTGCCAGCAGTTACTCGAGCGACACCGGGGAGCTGTTTTTT
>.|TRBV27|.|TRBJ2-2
CASSLRRGTGELFF
TGTGCCAGCAGTCTGAGACGAGGCACCGGGGAGCTGTTTTTT
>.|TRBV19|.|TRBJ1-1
CASSNGRVNTEAFF
TGTGCCAGTAGTAACGGTCGCGTGAACACTGAAGCTTTCTTT
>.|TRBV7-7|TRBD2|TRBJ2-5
CASSSGTSGITQETQYF
TGTGCCAGCAGCTCGGGGACTAGCGGAATAACGCAAGAGACCCAGTACTTC
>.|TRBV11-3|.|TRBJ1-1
CASSLMGPDVNTEAFF
TGTGCCAGCAGCTTAATGGGGCCGGACGTAAACACTGAAGCTTTCTTT
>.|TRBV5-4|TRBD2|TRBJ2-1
CASSFGLAPVGQFF
TGTGCCAGCAGCTTCGGACTAGCCCCAGTAGGGCAGTTCTTC
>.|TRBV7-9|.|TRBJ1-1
CAYQDTEAFF
TGTGCCTACCAGGACACTGAAGCTTTCTTT
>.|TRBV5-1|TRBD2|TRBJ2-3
CASSLTSGSTDTQYF
TGCGCCAGCAGCCTAACTAGCGGGAGCACAGATACGCAGTATTTT
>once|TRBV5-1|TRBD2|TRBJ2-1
CASSQGLAGGYEQFF
TGCGCCAGCAGCCAAGGACTAGCGGGGGGGTATGAGCAGTTCTTC
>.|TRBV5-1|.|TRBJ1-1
CASSPSGYRNTEAFF
TGCGCCAGCAGCCCGTCAGGGTATAGGAACACTGAAGCTTTCTTT
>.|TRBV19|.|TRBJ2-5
CASSAAGPLLETQYF
TGTGCCAGTAGTGCCGCGGGACCCTTGTTAGAGACCCAGTACTTC
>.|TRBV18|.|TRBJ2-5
CASSPARRERRETQYF
TGTGCCAGCTCACCAGCCAGGAGGGAGAGGCGGGAGACCCAGTACTTC
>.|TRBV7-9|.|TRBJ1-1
CASSLGWEQTTEAFF
TGTGCCAGCAGCTTAGGGTGGGAGCAGACGACTGAAGCTTTCTTT
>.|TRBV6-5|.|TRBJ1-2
CAACGNYGYTF
TGTGCCGCTTGCGGGAACTATGGCTACACCTTC
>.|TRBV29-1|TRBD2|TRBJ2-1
CSVKGLAAREQFF
TGCAGCGTAAAGGGACTAGCGGCCCGAGAGCAGTTCTTC
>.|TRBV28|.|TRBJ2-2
CASRYSGTYTGELFF
TGTGCCAGCAGATACTCCGGGACTTACACCGGGGAGCTGTTTTTT
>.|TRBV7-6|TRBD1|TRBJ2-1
CASGLPGQRNNEQFF
TGTGCCAGCGGATTACCGGGACAGAGGAACAATGAGCAGTTCTTC
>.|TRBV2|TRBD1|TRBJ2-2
CASSVDRGQTGELFF
TGTGCCAGCAGTGTGGACAGGGGGCAGACCGGGGAGCTGTTTTTT
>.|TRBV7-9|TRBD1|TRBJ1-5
CASSLGTGMRSQPQHF
TGTGCCAGCAGCTTAGGGACAGGGATGCGCAGTCAGCCCCAGCATTTT
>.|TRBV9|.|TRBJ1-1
CASSVQTNTEAFF
TGTGCCAGCAGCGTACAGACTAACACTGAAGCTTTCTTT
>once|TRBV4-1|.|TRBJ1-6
CASSQEGTPNSPLHF
TGCGCCAGCAGCCAAGAAGGGACACCTAATTCACCCCTCCACTTT
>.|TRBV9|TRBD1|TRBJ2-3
CASSVATGVYTQYF
TGTGCCAGCAGCGTAGCGACAGGGGTATATACGCAGTATTTT
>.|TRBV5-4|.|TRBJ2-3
CASSPPARGLGTDTQYF
TGTGCCAGCAGCCCCCCGGCCAGGGGCCTCGGGACAGATACGCAGTATTTT
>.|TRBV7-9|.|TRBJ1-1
CASSPAVRLTTEAFF
TGTGCCAGCAGCCCAGCTGTGAGACTCACGACTGAAGCTTTCTTT
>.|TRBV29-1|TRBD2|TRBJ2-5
CSVDGLPRILAGVNQETQYF
TGCAGCGTTGACGGATTACCACGGATACTAGCGGGAGTGAACCAAGAGACCCAGTACTTC